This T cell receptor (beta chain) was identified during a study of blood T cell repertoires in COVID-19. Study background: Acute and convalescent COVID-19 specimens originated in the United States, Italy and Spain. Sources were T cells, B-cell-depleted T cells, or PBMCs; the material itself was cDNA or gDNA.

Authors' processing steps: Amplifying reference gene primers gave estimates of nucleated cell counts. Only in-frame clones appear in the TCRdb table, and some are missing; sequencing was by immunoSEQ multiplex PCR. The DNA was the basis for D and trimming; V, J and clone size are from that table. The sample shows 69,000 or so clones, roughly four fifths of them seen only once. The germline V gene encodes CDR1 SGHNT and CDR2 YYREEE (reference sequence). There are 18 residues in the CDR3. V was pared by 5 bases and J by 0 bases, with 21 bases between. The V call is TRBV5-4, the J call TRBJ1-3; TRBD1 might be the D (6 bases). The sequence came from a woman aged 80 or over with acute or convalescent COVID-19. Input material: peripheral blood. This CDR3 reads CASSPSRAGALSGNTIYF. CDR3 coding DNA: TGTGCCAGCAGTCCCTCCCGAGCAGGGGCGCTCTCTGGAAACACCATATATTTT. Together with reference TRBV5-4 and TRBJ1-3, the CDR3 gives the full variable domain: ETGVTQSPTHLIKTRGQQVTLRCSSQSGHNTVSWYQQALGQGPQFIFQYYREEENGRGNFPPRFSGLQFPNYSSELNVNALELDDSALYLCASSPSRAGALSGNTIYFGEGSWLTVV.